The 25 T cell receptor beta chains below come from one sample, sequenced in a study of shared clonotypes between healthy human individuals (dated by TCRdb to 2019 to 2021). The library was generated by the immunoSEQ multiplex PCR assay. TCRdb's version of the immuneACCESS table is confined to in-frame rearrangements and falls short of the full clone set. An unresolved V gene accounts for under half of the shortfall where checked; the remainder is of unknown origin. This sample gives a few million clones in total; around nine tenths of them show up just once. The ten largest clones represent under 0.15% of the sample. Sequencing was performed on naive CD4+ T cells sorted from blood. The cell subset or site label corresponds to: CD45RA+ positively selected. The receptor source for this set is a man in his late teens or twenties in good health.

CDR3 coding DNA: TGTGCCTGGTCAACCGGACTAGCGCAAGTAGCCAAAAACATTCAGTACTTC. It specifies CAWSTGLAQVAKNIQYF. The rearrangement links TRBV30 to TRBJ2-4; 9 nucleotides line up with TRBD2. CDR1 is GTSNPN, CDR2 SVGIG, per germline (reference sequence). With V trimmed by 5 bases and J by 0 bases, 11 bases remained unmatched. This CDR3 is built from 17 residues.

This chain joins TRBV5-1 and TRBJ2-1; 10 bases are shared with TRBD2. Trimming cost V 1 base and J 8 bases; bases outside gene matches: 6. The CDR3 extends over 15 amino acids. From germline, CDR1 is SGHRS and CDR2 YFSETQ. CDR3 DNA: TGCGCCAGCAGCTTGATGGCTAGCGGGAGCGATGAGCAGTTCTTC. It yields the protein CASSLMASGSDEQFF. Full variable domain (outside the CDR3, taken from reference TRBV5-1 and TRBJ2-1): KAGVTQTPRYLIKTRGQQVTLSCSPISGHRSVSWYQQTPGQGLQFLFEYFSETQRNKGNFPGRFSGRQFSNSRSEMNVSTLELGDSALYLCASSLMASGSDEQFFGPGTRLTVL.

The gene calls are TRBV6-1 and TRBJ1-1; D is unclear. Germline CDR1 MNHNS, CDR2 SASEGT. This CDR3 spans 13 amino acids. The V and J ends lost 7 bases and 1 base respectively, with 10 bases between them. CDR3 sequence reads: CASKAGQNTEAFF. CDR3 nucleotides: TGTGCCAGCAAGGCGGGCCAGAACACTGAAGCTTTCTTT.

This sequence joins TRBV28 and TRBJ1-5; tentative D call: TRBD1 (5 bases). The V end was cut by 7 bases, the J end by 3 bases, with 16 bases between. The CDR3 spans 15 residues. Germline V gives CDR1 MDHEN, CDR2 SYDVKM. CDR3 sequence (DNA): TGTGCCAGCACCCTCTCAGGGAAAGTCAATCAGCCCCAGCATTTT. As protein: CASTLSGKVNQPQHF.

This clone was recorded a few times. The V and J genes are TRBV10-3 and TRBJ2-1; tentatively, D is TRBD2 (6 bases). Germline V gene sequence: CDR1 ENHRY, CDR2 SYGVKD. The V gene lost 0 bases and the J gene lost 6 bases, with 12 bases spanning the gap. CDR3 length: 15 amino acids. CDR3 in amino acids: CAISESQGGSNEQFF. The CDR3 DNA follows: TGTGCCATCAGTGAGTCGCAGGGAGGTAGCAATGAGCAGTTCTTC.

This chain connects TRBV18 to TRBJ1-1, with D hard to call. Trimming took 2 bases from V and 4 from J, leaving 8 bases between them. The CDR3 runs 13 residues. Germline V gene data show CDR1 as KGHSH and CDR2 as LQKENI. The CDR3 region has the DNA TGTGCCAGCTCACCAGGATTGGCCACTGAAGCTTTCTTT. Amino acid sequence: CASSPGLATEAFF.

J is TRBJ2-2 and V is TRBV30; tentative D call: TRBD1 (6 bases). This CDR3 has 14 residues. Trimming removed 4 bases at V and 0 bases at J, with 9 bases between. Germline V gene lookup returns CDR1 GTSNPN and CDR2 SVGIG (reference sequence). This CDR3 is CAWKWGPNTGELFF. Here the CDR3 DNA reads TGTGCCTGGAAATGGGGGCCGAACACCGGGGAGCTGTTTTTT.

This chain connects TRBV4-1 to TRBJ2-3; 7 bases are a match to TRBD2. J lost 2 bases, V lost 3 bases, and 8 bases had no gene match. In germline, CDR1 is MGHRA, CDR2 YSYEKL. The CDR3 spans 16 residues. The CDR3 DNA sequence: TGCGCCAGCAGCCAGGGGGGGACTTATTCCACAGATACGCAGTATTTT. It encodes CASSQGGTYSTDTQYF.

The rearrangement links TRBV6-1 to TRBJ2-5; perhaps TRBD2 as D (5 bases). The CDR3 loop spans 13 amino acids. Germline loops: CDR1 MNHNS, CDR2 SASEGT. V lost 6 bases, J lost 5 bases, and 13 bases lay in between. CDR3 in amino acids: CASRASRAETQYF. CDR3 DNA: TGTGCCAGCAGGGCTAGCCGGGCGGAGACCCAGTACTTC.

V usage is TRBV5-1 and J usage is TRBJ2-5, with D perhaps being TRBD1 or TRBD2 (5 bases each). Germline CDR1 reads SGHRS; CDR2 reads YFSETQ. This CDR3 spans 15 amino acids. The V end was cut by 0 bases, the J end by 5 bases, with 14 bases between. CDR3 DNA: TGCGCCAGCAGCTTGGGGGACCGAGACCCGGAGACCCAGTACTTC. This translates into CASSLGDRDPETQYF. The full variable domain, with the rest looked up from reference TRBV5-1 and TRBJ2-5, is KAGVTQTPRYLIKTRGQQVTLSCSPISGHRSVSWYQQTPGQGLQFLFEYFSETQRNKGNFPGRFSGRQFSNSRSEMNVSTLELGDSALYLCASSLGDRDPETQYFGPGTRLLVL.

The chain recombines TRBV6-5 with TRBJ2-7; the D gene could be TRBD1 or TRBD2 (5 bases each). This CDR3 is built from 15 residues. Germline CDR1 and CDR2: MNHEY and SVGAGI. Trimming pared 1 base from V and 0 bases from J, leaving 10 bases between. The CDR3: CASSYFAGSSYEQYF. The CDR3 DNA follows: TGTGCCAGCAGTTACTTTGCAGGGAGCTCCTACGAGCAGTACTTC.

The chain joins TRBV6-1 to TRBJ2-5, with 7 bases matching TRBD2. CDR3 length: 14 residues. V was clipped by 6 bases and J by 3 bases; unmatched bases: 7. In germline, CDR1 is MNHNS, CDR2 SASEGT. CDR3 in amino acids: CASRPLAGEETQYF. Written as DNA, the CDR3 is TGTGCCAGCAGGCCCCTTGCGGGAGAAGAGACCCAGTACTTC.

The chain employs TRBV30 and TRBJ1-3; D possibly corresponds to TRBD1 (6 bases). V lost 2 bases and J 0 bases, leaving 14 bases between the germline ends. The CDR3 loop spans 16 amino acids. Germline CDR1 and CDR2: GTSNPN and SVGIG (reference sequence). As DNA, the CDR3 is TGTGCCTGGAGTCCATCGGGGGCGAGCTCTGGAAACACCATATATTTT. This gives the protein CAWSPSGASSGNTIYF.

The chain employs TRBV4-1 and TRBJ1-4; TRBD1 might be the D (6 bases). Germline V gives CDR1 MGHRA, CDR2 YSYEKL. Trimming cost V 0 bases and J 0 bases, with 8 bases left between them. This CDR3 spans 16 amino acids. The CDR3 reads CASSQENRATNEKLFF. CDR3 DNA: TGCGCCAGCAGCCAAGAAAACAGGGCAACTAATGAAAAACTGTTTTTT.

The rearrangement joins TRBV7-6 to TRBJ2-2, with 9 bases aligning to TRBD2. V lost 0 bases and J lost 4; bases outside the gene matches: 6. The germline gives CDR1 SGHVS, CDR2 FNYEAQ. The CDR3 runs 17 residues. The CDR3 sequence is CASSLAQREVRTGELFF. DNA of the CDR3: TGTGCCAGCAGCTTAGCGCAGCGGGAGGTTCGCACCGGGGAGCTGTTTTTT.

CDR3 in DNA: TGCGCCAGCAGCTTCACTAGCGGGGGCCTTTGGGAGCAGTTCTTC. Amino acid sequence: CASSFTSGGLWEQFF. The chain carries TRBV5-1 and TRBJ2-1; 11 nucleotides line up with TRBD2. V lost 2 bases, J lost 10 bases, and 8 bases stayed unmatched. The CDR3 is 15 residues long. The V gene's germline CDR1 is SGHRS and CDR2 YFSETQ. Complete variable domain (other parts from reference TRBV5-1 and TRBJ2-1): KAGVTQTPRYLIKTRGQQVTLSCSPISGHRSVSWYQQTPGQGLQFLFEYFSETQRNKGNFPGRFSGRQFSNSRSEMNVSTLELGDSALYLCASSFTSGGLWEQFFGPGTRLTVL.

This clone has only one observation. The chain couples TRBV7-2 to TRBJ2-6; TRBD1 matches at 7 bases. The germline V gene encodes CDR1 SGHTA and CDR2 FQGNSA. With V trimmed by 5 bases and J by 2 bases, 3 bases remained unmatched. The CDR3 is made up of 15 amino acids. For the CDR3, the DNA is TGTGCCAGCAGCGAAGGGGGCACTGGGGCCAACGTCCTGACTTTC. Its translation is CASSEGGTGANVLTF.

The chain carries TRBV6-1 and TRBJ2-3; D could derive from TRBD1 or TRBD2 (6 bases each). The V end lost 3 bases, the J end lost 2 bases, and 15 bases lay between the germline ends. Germline V gives CDR1 MNHNS, CDR2 SASEGT. The CDR3 extends over 16 amino acids. CDR3 residues: CASSELTGGSTDTQYF. CDR3 DNA sequence: TGTGCCAGCAGTGAGTTGACAGGAGGGTCCACAGATACGCAGTATTTT.

In the case of this clone: In the same sample, other DNA sequences code for this CDR3. The chain recombines TRBV5-1 with TRBJ1-2, with no clear D. The length of the CDR3 is 14 residues. Germline V gene lookup returns CDR1 SGHRS and CDR2 YFSETQ. Trimming removed 0 bases at V and 4 bases at J, with 10 bases between. The CDR3 coding sequence is TGCGCCAGCAGCTTGGCCCCAGGACTCTATGGCTACACCTTC. Amino acids: CASSLAPGLYGYTF.

This chain connects TRBV11-2 to TRBJ2-7, with D uncertain. Germline V gene lookup returns CDR1 SGHAT and CDR2 FQNNGV. CDR3 length: 13 residues. Trimming shortened V by 0 bases and J by 4 bases, and 7 bases separated the two germline ends. The CDR3 loop is CASSLDYIYEQYF. In DNA form, the CDR3 reads TGTGCCAGCAGCTTAGATTACATTTACGAGCAGTACTTC.

The chain links TRBV9 to TRBJ2-3, with a tentative D call TRBD2 (6 bases). The CDR3 runs 15 residues. Germline CDR1 SGDLS, CDR2 YYNGEE. Trimming cost V 3 bases and J 2 bases, with 13 bases left between them. CDR3 protein: CASSAAGRTTDTQYF. CDR3 DNA sequence: TGTGCCAGCAGCGCCGCCGGGAGAACCACAGATACGCAGTATTTT.

The V gene is TRBV5-1, the J gene TRBJ2-6, with D perhaps TRBD1 (6 bases). V was trimmed by 9 bases and J by 4 bases, leaving 20 bases between them. Germline V gene data show CDR1 as SGHRS and CDR2 as YFSETQ. This CDR3 spans 16 amino acids. The CDR3 DNA follows: TGCGCCACCAGAGAGGACAGCCCTGGAGGGGCCAACGTCCTGACTTTC. This gives the protein CATREDSPGGANVLTF.

The chain's CDR3 is CASSDLSRTGPEAFF. The CDR3 DNA follows: TGTGCCAGCAGTGACTTATCTAGGACAGGACCTGAAGCTTTCTTT. This chain joins TRBV25-1 and TRBJ1-1, with 7 positions matching TRBD1. The germline V gene encodes CDR1 MGHDK and CDR2 SYGVNS. The CDR3 runs to 15 residues. With V trimmed by 3 bases and J by 6 bases, 10 bases remained unmatched.

The genes are TRBV7-2 and TRBJ1-1, with unresolved D. Trimming stripped 5 bases from V and 3 bases from J, with 10 bases between. This CDR3 contains 13 residues. Germline CDR1 reads SGHTA; CDR2 reads FQGNSA. CDR3 residues: CASSLTTHTEAFF. CDR3 coding DNA: TGTGCCAGCAGCCTCACGACTCACACTGAAGCTTTCTTT.

V is TRBV6-6 and J is TRBJ1-1; D is unresolved. This CDR3 contains 13 residues. V was shortened by 6 bases and J by 1 base, with 9 bases between the two germline ends. The germline gives CDR1 MNHNY, CDR2 SVGAGI (reference sequence). The CDR3 nucleotides read TGTGCCAGCAGAAAGGACGGGAACACTGAAGCTTTCTTT. Its translation: CASRKDGNTEAFF.